Ten or more counts support the clone carrying this TCR beta chain. This sample is part of a study of T cells in Graves' hyperthyroidism and ophthalmopathy. Ophthalmopathy patients had Clinical Activity Score at least 3, NOSPECS grade at least 4, duration under 3 months. Uncontrolled infections, other autoimmune diseases, pregnancy or lactation led to exclusion of patients. Each diagnosis drew on symptoms, thyroxine, TRAb, thyroid ultrasound and orbital computed tomography findings. The germline V gene encodes CDR1 MNHNY and CDR2 SVGAGI (reference sequence). V shed 0 bases and J 6 bases; nucleotides not matched to a gene: 7. The CDR3 contains 15 residues. TCR beta CDR3 regions were amplified from RNA transcripts. HTBI primers drove first-round RT-PCR of the TCR CDR3. TCRdb analysed the multiplex PCR reads with MiXCR anew, one entry per CDR3 protein. The table shows 640,000 or so distinct CDR3 sequences, with approximately 15% occurring only once.

The clonotype comes from a woman between 18 and 30 years old with Graves' ophthalmopathy. Sequencing was performed on blood. The chain recombines TRBV6-6 with TRBJ2-5, with 7 bases matching TRBD1. CDR3 region: CASSYSWRQGQTQYF. The CDR3 bases are TGTGCCAGCAGTTACTCGTGGCGACAGGGCCAGACCCAGTACTTC.